This T cell receptor beta chain was documented in a study of blood T cell repertoires in COVID-19. The overall study: Samples came from the United States, Italy and Spain, spanning acute and convalescent COVID-19. PBMCs, B-cell-depleted T cells, or T cells were the source of the cDNA or gDNA that made up the material.

The age range of participants was about 18 to 95 years, with residence in about two dozen US areas. Assignment of participants to cohorts was predicated upon participant-reported clinical history. This clone is a singleton in its sample. Germline loops: CDR1 SGHNT, CDR2 YENEEA. Deletions cut 5 bases from V and 0 bases from J, with 13 bases between. CDR3 size: 16 residues. Assay used: immunoSEQ multiplex PCR; TCRdb lists only in-frame clones, some missing. The sample lists 380,000 or so clones, roughly 90% occurring once. The sample consisted of PBMCs or T cells enriched from blood (not recorded which). V gene TRBV11-3 combines with J gene TRBJ2-2, with TRBD2 as a possible D gene (6 bases). This clonotype was obtained from a woman aged 35 to 49 with acute COVID-19. The CDR3 here is CASSPWTGANTGELFF. CDR3 nucleotides: TGTGCCAGCAGCCCGTGGACGGGGGCGAACACCGGGGAGCTGTTTTTT.